Listed below are T cell receptor beta chains from one sample, sequenced in a study of T cell repertoires in ileal Crohn's disease. Sequenced by immunoSEQ multiplex PCR; TCRdb stores in-frame clones only, minus some. The sample lists 1,500 or so clones, more than 75% seen once, with 35% in the top ten. Sequencing was performed on ileal tissue. Receptors were obtained from an adult with Crohn's disease. Each CDR3 is given with its conserved first and last residue. A D gene is named only where the DNA matches it firmly. Some rows have no size entry. The others give once, few or many, or a class for an expanded clone.

CDR3 protein,CDR3 DNA,CDR3 length,clone size,J gene,D gene,V gene
CASSQATGDYNEQFF,TGCGCCAGCAGCCAAGCTACGGGGGACTACAATGAGCAGTTCTTC,15,.,TRBJ2-1,.,TRBV4-1
CASSFGQLGNTEAFF,TGTGCCAGCAGCTTTGGGCAGTTGGGGAACACTGAAGCTTTCTTT,15,once,TRBJ1-1,.,TRBV5-4
CASSVYRARGELFF,TGTGCCAGCAGCGTGTACAGGGCCCGAGGGGAGCTGTTTTTT,14,.,TRBJ2-2,.,TRBV9
CASSSRVNYGYTF,TGTGCCAGCAGTTCGCGGGTTAACTATGGCTACACCTTC,13,.,TRBJ1-2,.,TRBV6-5
CASSDGSRTGTGNLSPLHF,TGTGCCAGCAGTGATGGCTCCCGTACCGGGACAGGGAATCTCTCACCCCTCCACTTT,19,few,TRBJ1-6,TRBD1,TRBV6-1
CASSLAGGDRDGETQYF,TGTGCCAGCAGCTTGGCCGGGGGGGACAGAGATGGAGAGACCCAGTACTTC,17,.,TRBJ2-5,.,TRBV5-5
CASSLGYTGTANEQFF,TGTGCCAGCAGCTTAGGGTATACCGGGACTGCCAATGAGCAGTTCTTC,16,.,TRBJ2-1,.,TRBV11-2
CASSPPSSYEQYF,TGTGCCAGCAGCCCGCCTTCGAGCTACGAGCAGTACTTC,13,once,TRBJ2-7,.,TRBV5-6
CASSRRSGGPSYEQYF,TGTGCCAGCAGCCGTCGGTCCGGGGGGCCCTCCTACGAGCAGTACTTC,16,.,TRBJ2-7,.,TRBV11-3
CASSVSAGPSYEQYF,TGTGCCAGCAGCGTATCGGCAGGGCCCTCCTACGAGCAGTACTTC,15,once,TRBJ2-7,.,TRBV9
CASSRGGQNIQYF,TGTGCCAGCAGTCGTGGGGGCCAGAACATTCAGTACTTC,13,once,TRBJ2-4,.,TRBV7-9
CASSSSTANYEQYF,TGTGCCAGCAGCTCTTCGACAGCAAACTACGAGCAGTACTTC,14,.,TRBJ2-7,.,TRBV5-4
CASSLGPPEQYF,TGTGCCAGCAGCTTAGGCCCTCCCGAGCAGTACTTC,12,.,TRBJ2-7,.,TRBV7-8
CASSQDGGDTGELFF,TGCGCCAGCAGCCAAGATGGAGGGGACACCGGGGAGCTGTTTTTT,15,.,TRBJ2-2,.,TRBV4-1
CASGHRGYIQYF,TGTGCCAGCGGGCACAGGGGGTACATTCAGTACTTC,12,.,TRBJ2-4,TRBD1,TRBV6-6
CASSQDRGQGSSANYGYTF,TGCGCCAGCAGCCAAGATCGGGGACAGGGGTCCTCAGCTAACTATGGCTACACCTTC,19,.,TRBJ1-2,TRBD1,TRBV4-1
CASSGRTGSPNEQFF,TGCGCCAGCAGTGGGAGGACAGGGTCCCCTAATGAGCAGTTCTTC,15,.,TRBJ2-1,TRBD1,TRBV4-3
CASRTQGPAGEQYF,TGTGCCAGCAGAACACAGGGGCCGGCGGGCGAGCAGTACTTC,14,.,TRBJ2-7,TRBD1,TRBV2
CASSSPGGRDTEAFF,TGTGCCAGCAGTTCCCCGGGGGGGCGGGACACTGAAGCTTTCTTT,15,.,TRBJ1-1,.,TRBV6-5
CASSLSGGEKLFF,TGTGCCAGCAGCTTGTCGGGGGGAGAAAAACTGTTTTTT,13,.,TRBJ1-4,.,TRBV11-2
CASSVLPTAQTAYEQYF,TGTGCCAGCAGCGTATTACCGACAGCCCAAACGGCGTACGAGCAGTACTTC,17,few,TRBJ2-7,.,TRBV9
CASSSPPQGNTIYF,TGTGCCAGCAGCTCCCCACCCCAGGGAAACACCATATATTTT,14,few,TRBJ1-3,.,TRBV9
CASSQVAEGTEAFF,TGCGCCAGCAGCCAAGTAGCAGAGGGCACTGAAGCTTTCTTT,14,.,TRBJ1-1,.,TRBV4-1
CASSFQGAHYGYTF,TGTGCCAGCAGCTTTCAGGGGGCCCACTATGGCTACACCTTC,14,.,TRBJ1-2,TRBD1,TRBV11-1
CASSLGAGSSYEQYF,TGTGCCAGCAGCTTAGGGGCCGGCAGCTCCTACGAGCAGTACTTC,15,.,TRBJ2-7,.,TRBV7-9
CASSGGRAITDTQYF,TGTGCCAGCAGTGGGGGCAGGGCGATCACAGATACGCAGTATTTT,15,.,TRBJ2-3,.,TRBV2